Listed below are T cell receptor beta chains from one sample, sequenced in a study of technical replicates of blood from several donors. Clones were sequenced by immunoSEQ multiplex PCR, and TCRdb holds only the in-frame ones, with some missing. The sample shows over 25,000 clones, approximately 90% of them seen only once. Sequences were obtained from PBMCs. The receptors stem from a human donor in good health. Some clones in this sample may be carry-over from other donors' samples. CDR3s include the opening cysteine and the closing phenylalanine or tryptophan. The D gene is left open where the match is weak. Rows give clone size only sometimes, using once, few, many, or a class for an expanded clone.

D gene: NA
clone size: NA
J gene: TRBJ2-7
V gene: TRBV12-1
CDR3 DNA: TGTGCCAGCAGTAGCCGGACAGGGATTCACTACGAGCAGTACTTC
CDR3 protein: CASSSRTGIHYEQYF

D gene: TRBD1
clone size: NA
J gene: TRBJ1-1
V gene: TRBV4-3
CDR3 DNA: TGCGCCAGCAGCCAAGGTAGGGGGCTTGAAGCTTTCTTT
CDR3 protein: CASSQGRGLEAFF

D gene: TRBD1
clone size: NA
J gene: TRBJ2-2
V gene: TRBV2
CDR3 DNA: TGTGCCAGCAGGCCAGACAGGGGGGGAACCGGGGAGCTGTTTTTT
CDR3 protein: CASRPDRGGTGELFF

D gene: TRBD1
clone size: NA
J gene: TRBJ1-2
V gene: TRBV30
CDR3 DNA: TGTGCCTGGAGGAACCCGGGACAGGGAAACTATGGCTACACCTTC
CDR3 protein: CAWRNPGQGNYGYTF

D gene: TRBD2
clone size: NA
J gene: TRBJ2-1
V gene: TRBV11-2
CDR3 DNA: TGTGCCAGCAGCTTAACAGGTATCGGCGGGGGGGCTTACAATGAGCAGTTCTTC
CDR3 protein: CASSLTGIGGGAYNEQFF

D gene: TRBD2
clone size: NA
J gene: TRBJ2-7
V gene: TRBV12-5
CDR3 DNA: TGTGCTAGTGGGGATCCGACTAGCGGGACCTACGAGCAGTACTTC
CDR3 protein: CASGDPTSGTYEQYF

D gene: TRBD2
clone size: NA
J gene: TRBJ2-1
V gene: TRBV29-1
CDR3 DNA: TGCAGCGTTGATTGGCGGGGGGGAGGCAATGAGCAGTTCTTC
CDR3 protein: CSVDWRGGGNEQFF

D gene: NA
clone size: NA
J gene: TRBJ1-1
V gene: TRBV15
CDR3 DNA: TGTGCCGCTCGCGGGGCTGTGGTGACTGAAGCTTTCTTT
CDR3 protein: CAARGAVVTEAFF

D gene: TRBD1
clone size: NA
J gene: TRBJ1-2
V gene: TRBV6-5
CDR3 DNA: TGTGCCAGCCATATGGGTACAGGACAGGGTGGCTACACCTTC
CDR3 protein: CASHMGTGQGGYTF

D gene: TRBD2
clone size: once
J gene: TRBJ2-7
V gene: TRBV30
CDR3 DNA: TGTGCCTGGAGTATAGGGGAGGGGTTAGAGGAGCAGTACTTC
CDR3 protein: CAWSIGEGLEEQYF

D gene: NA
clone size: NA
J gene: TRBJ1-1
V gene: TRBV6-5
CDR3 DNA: TGTGCCAGCAGTTCGGAGGGCCGGGGGGACACTGAAGCTTTCTTT
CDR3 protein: CASSSEGRGDTEAFF

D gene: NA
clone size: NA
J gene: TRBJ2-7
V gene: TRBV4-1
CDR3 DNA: TGCGCCAGCAGCCAAGATCGTGGCCACGAGCAGTACTTC
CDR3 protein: CASSQDRGHEQYF

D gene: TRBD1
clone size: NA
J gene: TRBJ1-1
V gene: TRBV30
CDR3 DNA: TGTGCCTGGGGGACAGGGACGAACACTGAAGCTTTCTTT
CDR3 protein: CAWGTGTNTEAFF

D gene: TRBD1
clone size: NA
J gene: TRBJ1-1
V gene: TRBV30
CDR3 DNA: TGTGCCTGGAGTGCCGGCAGGGGGCTCACTGAAGCTTTCTTT
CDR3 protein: CAWSAGRGLTEAFF

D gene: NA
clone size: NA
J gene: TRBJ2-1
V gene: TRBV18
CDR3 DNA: TGTGCCAGCTCACCACGAGGGGGTGGATTTTACAATGAGCAGTTCTTC
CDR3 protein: CASSPRGGGFYNEQFF

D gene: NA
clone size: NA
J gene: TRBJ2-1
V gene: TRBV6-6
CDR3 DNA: TGTGCCAGCAGTCCCCGAGGTGCGGGGGCTGTAGATGAGCAGTTCTTC
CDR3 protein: CASSPRGAGAVDEQFF